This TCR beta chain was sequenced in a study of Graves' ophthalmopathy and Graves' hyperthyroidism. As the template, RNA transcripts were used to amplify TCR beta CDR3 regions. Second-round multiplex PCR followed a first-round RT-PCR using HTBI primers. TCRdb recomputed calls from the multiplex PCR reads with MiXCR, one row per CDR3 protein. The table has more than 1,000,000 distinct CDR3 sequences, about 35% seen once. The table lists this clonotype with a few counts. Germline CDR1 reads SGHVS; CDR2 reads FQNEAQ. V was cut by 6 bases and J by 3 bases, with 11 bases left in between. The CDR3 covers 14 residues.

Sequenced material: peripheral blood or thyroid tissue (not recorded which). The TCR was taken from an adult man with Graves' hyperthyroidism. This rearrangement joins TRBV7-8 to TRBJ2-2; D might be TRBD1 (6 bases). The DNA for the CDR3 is TGTGCCAGCAGAGCGCAGGGGCACACCGGGGAGCTGTTTTTT. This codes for CASRAQGHTGELFF.